The clone carrying this TCR beta chain was detected only a few times. The entry originates in a study of early T cells in non-severe SARS-CoV-2 infection. Germline CDR1 reads DFQATT; CDR2 reads SNEGSKA (reference sequence). V dropped 6 bases and J dropped 3 bases, with 17 bases sitting between them. The CDR3 contains 14 residues. Unique molecular identifiers (one per individual cDNA molecule) were attached. TCRdb re-analysed the 5' RACE reads in MiXCR, keeping a single row per CDR3 protein. The profile shows over 80,000 distinct CDR3 sequences, roughly 12% of them singletons. The specimen was whole blood, collected at baseline. The gene calls are TRBV20-1 and TRBJ1-2, with D perhaps matching TRBD1 (5 bases). The sequence was collected from an adult who was a healthcare worker with PCR-confirmed SARS-CoV-2 infection or an uninfected control (not recorded which). CDR3 in DNA: TGCAGTGCCACTTCCCCCGGGACCGACTATGGCTACACCTTC. It yields the protein CSATSPGTDYGYTF.